The 28 T cell receptor beta chains below all came from one sample that was sequenced in a study of CD8+ T cells in alopecia areata. Sequencing relied on a cDNA template that was reverse transcribed from extracted RNA. TCRdb keeps only in-frame clones here, not all; method: immunoSEQ multiplex PCR. The table lists about 160,000 clones, more than 75% of them singletons. The material was CD8+ T cells sorted from blood, obtained at week 0. These receptors all stem from a human donor with alopecia areata.

The gene calls are TRBV7-9 and TRBJ2-7; D gene unclear. Germline CDR1 and CDR2: SEHNR and FQNEAQ (reference sequence). Trimming removed 3 bases from V and 5 bases from J, with 11 bases in between. The CDR3 has 13 residues. The CDR3 nucleotides read TGTGCCAGCAGCTTTCCCAGTGGGGACGAGCAGTACTTC. Residues: CASSFPSGDEQYF.

The rearrangement links TRBV11-3 to TRBJ2-3; TRBD2 agrees at 9 bases. The V gene end was trimmed by 4 bases and the J gene end by 0 bases; junction bases not matched to a gene: 2. This CDR3 has 15 amino acids. Germline CDR1 SGHNT, CDR2 YENEEA. The CDR3 sequence is CASSSGLASTDTQYF. The CDR3 DNA reads TGTGCCAGCAGCTCAGGACTAGCGAGCACAGATACGCAGTATTTT.

This sequence joins TRBV6-6 and TRBJ1-3, with a weak D call TRBD1 (5 bases). The CDR3 spans 15 residues. V shed 7 bases and J shed 0 bases, with 13 bases lying between them. Per the germline V gene, CDR1 is MNHNY and CDR2 is SVGAGI (reference sequence). In nucleotides, the CDR3 is TGTGCCAGCAACTTCGGGGACGGCTCTGGAAACACCATATATTTT. Translated, it gives CASNFGDGSGNTIYF.

DNA for the CDR3: TGCGCCAGCAGCTATTTTTTCGGACAGAACGATGAGCAGTTCTTC. It codes for CASSYFFGQNDEQFF. This chain connects TRBV5-1 to TRBJ2-1; a possible D gene is TRBD1 (6 bases). The CDR3 contains 15 residues. Germline-derived CDR1 and CDR2 are SGHRS and YFSETQ. V was shortened by 3 bases and J by 8 bases, with 18 bases between the two germline ends.

J is TRBJ2-5 and V is TRBV6-1; no reliable D call. Trimming took off 1 base at V and 4 bases at J, with 10 bases between the two ends. Germline V lookup: CDR1 MNHNS, CDR2 SASEGT. CDR3 length equals 14 residues. The CDR3 protein is CASSEEQVLETQYF. In DNA, the CDR3 is TGTGCCAGCAGTGAAGAGCAGGTTCTAGAGACCCAGTACTTC.

The chain carries TRBV7-9 and TRBJ2-2, with TRBD1 matching over 9 bases. This CDR3 has 16 residues. Germline assignment: CDR1 SEHNR and CDR2 FQNEAQ (reference sequence). After removal of 4 bases from V and 3 bases from J, the junction contained 6 bases not matched to a gene. The DNA of the CDR3 is TGTGCCAGCAGCTCAGTGGGACAGGGCTACACCGGGGAGCTGTTTTTT. Protein product: CASSSVGQGYTGELFF.

This rearrangement joins TRBV2 to TRBJ2-4; 9 bases are a match to TRBD1. The CDR3 runs to 11 residues. The junction had 1 base not matched to a gene; V was cut back by 8 bases and J by 8 bases. The V gene's germline CDR1 is SNHLY and CDR2 FYNNEI. In DNA form, the CDR3 reads TGTGCCAGCCGGGACAGGGACATTCAGTACTTC. It codes for CASRDRDIQYF.

J is TRBJ2-7 and V is TRBV28; D possibly corresponds to TRBD1 (6 bases). CDR3 size: 15 residues. V gave up 2 bases and J gave up 2 bases, with 13 bases separating them. CDR1 and CDR2 (germline): MDHEN, SYDVKM. In nucleotides, the CDR3 is TGTGCCAGCAGTTTAGTCCGGGACACCCCCTACGAGCAGTACTTC. As protein: CASSLVRDTPYEQYF. The full variable domain, rest sourced from reference TRBV28 and TRBJ2-7, is DVKVTQSSRYLVKRTGEKVFLECVQDMDHENMFWYRQDPGLGLRLIYFSYDVKMKEKGDIPEGYSVSREKKERFSLILESASTNQTSMYLCASSLVRDTPYEQYFGPGTRLTVT.

The chain carries TRBV2 and TRBJ1-2, with 8 bases lining up with TRBD1. CDR1 is SNHLY and CDR2 is FYNNEI in the germline V gene. The CDR3 spans 12 residues. With 9 bases clipped from V and 4 bases from J, the junction kept 4 bases outside the gene matches. CDR3 bases: TGTGCCAGTCAGGGGGCCTTCTATGGCTACACCTTC. This translates into CASQGAFYGYTF.

The chain has TRBV18 and TRBJ2-7; the D gene is possibly TRBD1 (6 bases). This CDR3 region has 13 residues. V lost 2 bases to trimming and J lost 4 bases, with 9 bases between them. The V gene's germline CDR1 is KGHSH and CDR2 LQKENI. CDR3 protein: CASSPGGRYEQYF. The DNA of the CDR3 is TGTGCCAGCTCACCAGGGGGCAGGTACGAGCAGTACTTC.

The V and J genes are TRBV6-5 and TRBJ2-1, with D unresolved. The germline CDR1 and CDR2 sequences are MNHEY and SVGAGI. This CDR3 has 12 amino acids. V lost 5 bases and J lost 7, with 9 bases in between. The CDR3 nucleotides are TGTGCCAGCAGTCATTGGAGTAATGAGCAGTTCTTC. This sequence encodes CASSHWSNEQFF.

The genes are TRBV27 and TRBJ1-1; no clear D. V was clipped by 6 bases and J by 5 bases, with 19 bases between them. CDR1 MNHEY and CDR2 SMNVEV come from the germline V gene (reference sequence). This CDR3 has 15 amino acids. CDR3 in amino acids: CASSPPHGRRTEAFF. In DNA form, the CDR3 reads TGTGCCAGCAGCCCCCCTCACGGGCGGAGGACTGAAGCTTTCTTT.

The chain has TRBV5-6 and TRBJ2-7, with D possibly matching TRBD1 (6 bases). Trimming shortened V by 2 bases and J by 4 bases, and 13 bases separated the two germline ends. Germline CDR1 is SGHDT and CDR2 is YYEEEE. CDR3 length: 14 amino acids. As DNA, the CDR3 is TGTGCCAGCAGCTTAAAACAGGGTCGGTACGAGCAGTACTTC. Residues: CASSLKQGRYEQYF.

A note on this clone: This sample includes further DNA sequences coding for the same CDR3. This chain connects TRBV6-1 to TRBJ2-3; 8 positions agree with TRBD2. The V and J ends lost 6 bases and 1 base, in that order; junction bases with no gene match: 6. This CDR3 region has 15 residues. The germline gives CDR1 MNHNS, CDR2 SASEGT. CDR3 DNA sequence: TGTGCCAGCAGATCCGGACTAGCTGGCACAGATACGCAGTATTTT. This sequence encodes CASRSGLAGTDTQYF.

This chain connects TRBV7-6 to TRBJ2-1, with D perhaps matching TRBD2 (5 bases). The CDR3 is 15 amino acids. The V and J ends lost 2 bases and 5 bases respectively, with 13 bases between them. Germline loops: CDR1 SGHVS, CDR2 FNYEAQ. CDR3 in amino acids: CASSLIGVDHNEQFF. CDR3 coding DNA: TGTGCCAGCAGCTTAATCGGGGTTGACCACAATGAGCAGTTCTTC.

V usage is TRBV7-8 and J usage is TRBJ2-3; 8 bases line up with TRBD2. V was clipped by 4 bases and J by 2 bases; unmatched bases: 8. Germline CDR1 and CDR2: SGHVS and FQNEAQ. CDR3 length: 16 amino acids. The CDR3 loop is CASSSPGLGSTDTQYF. The CDR3 region has the DNA TGTGCCAGCAGCTCGCCGGGACTAGGCTCCACAGATACGCAGTATTTT.

This chain links TRBV7-2 with TRBJ1-1, with D tentatively TRBD1 (5 bases). Germline assignment: CDR1 SGHTA and CDR2 FQGNSA. The length of the CDR3 is 15 residues. Trimming removed 1 base at V and 4 bases at J, with 13 bases between. Here the CDR3 reads CASSLGSGGFTEAFF. CDR3 bases: TGTGCCAGCAGCTTAGGCTCGGGGGGGTTCACTGAAGCTTTCTTT.

The rearrangement uses TRBV2 and TRBJ1-1, with D possibly TRBD1 on 6 matching bases. Germline CDR1 and CDR2: SNHLY and FYNNEI. This CDR3 spans 16 amino acids. Trimming left V 6 bases short and J 0 bases short, with 17 bases between. For the CDR3, the DNA is TGTGCCAGCAGGGGGCCATCAGGGGCCATGAACACTGAAGCTTTCTTT. Translation gives CASRGPSGAMNTEAFF.

The V and J genes are TRBV9 and TRBJ2-7; D gene ambiguous. CDR1 and CDR2 from the germline V gene are SGDLS and YYNGEE. The CDR3 runs 11 residues. Trimming took off 2 bases at V and 7 bases at J, with 7 bases between the two ends. CDR3 in amino acids: CASSVLSEQYF. The CDR3 DNA reads as TGTGCCAGCAGCGTGCTTTCGGAGCAGTACTTC.

The genes are TRBV30 and TRBJ2-3; 10 nucleotides line up with TRBD2. Germline CDR1 GTSNPN, CDR2 SVGIG (reference sequence). The ends lost 4 bases at V and 8 bases at J; junction bases unmatched: 0. The CDR3 has 11 residues. The CDR3 loop reads CAWIAGGTQYF. CDR3 bases: TGTGCCTGGATAGCGGGGGGTACGCAGTATTTT. Supplemented by reference TRBV30 and TRBJ2-3, the full variable domain reads SQTIHQWPATLVQPVGSPLSLECTVEGTSNPNLYWYRQAAGRGLQLLFYSVGIGQISSEVPQNLSASRPQDRQFILSSKKLLLSDSGFYLCAWIAGGTQYFGPGTRLTVL.

This chain uses TRBV11-2 with TRBJ1-2, with D unresolved. The length of the CDR3 is 12 residues. In germline, CDR1 is SGHAT, CDR2 FQNNGV. V shed 5 bases and J shed 14 bases, with 18 bases lying between them. CDR3 loop: CASSQSVIDGTF. The DNA for the CDR3 is TGTGCCAGCAGCCAATCTGTGATCGACGGTACCTTC.

This CDR3 reads CASSGDGTDAPGNGYTF. As DNA, the CDR3 is TGTGCCAGCAGCGGAGACGGGACGGATGCACCGGGGAATGGCTACACCTTC. V and J are TRBV13 and TRBJ1-2; maybe TRBD1 (5 bases). V was cut by 5 bases and J by 6 bases, with 25 bases left in between. CDR3 size: 17 residues. From germline, CDR1 is PRHDT and CDR2 FYEKMQ (reference sequence).

The rearrangement links TRBV27 to TRBJ2-7, with D hard to call. Trimming cost V 0 bases and J 0 bases, with 6 bases left between them. Germline assignment: CDR1 MNHEY and CDR2 SMNVEV (reference sequence). This CDR3 contains 14 residues. This CDR3 reads CASSLSGISYEQYF. In DNA form, the CDR3 reads TGTGCCAGCAGTTTATCGGGAATCTCCTACGAGCAGTACTTC.

The chain carries TRBV29-1 and TRBJ2-1, with D possibly being TRBD1 (6 bases). The CDR3 loop spans 13 amino acids. Germline CDR1 and CDR2: SQVTM and ANQGSEA. Deletions cut 7 bases from V and 0 bases from J, with 10 bases between. CDR3 DNA sequence: TGCAGCGGCGACAGGAGCTCCTACAATGAGCAGTTCTTC. It specifies CSGDRSSYNEQFF.

The chain carries TRBV4-1 and TRBJ2-3, with TRBD1 matching 9 bases. CDR3 size: 15 residues. Germline values: CDR1 MGHRA, CDR2 YSYEKL. Trimming took 3 bases from V and 8 from J; bases not matched to a gene: 9. The CDR3 bases are TGCGCCAGCAGCCAGATTGGGACAGGGATTGTTACGCAGTATTTT. This codes for CASSQIGTGIVTQYF.

The chain recombines TRBV29-1 with TRBJ2-7; D unresolved. Trimming pared 0 bases from V and 3 bases from J, leaving 6 bases between. The CDR3 contains 12 residues. Per the germline V gene, CDR1 is SQVTM and CDR2 is ANQGSEA. CDR3 sequence: CSVEEHDYEQYF. The CDR3 bases are TGCAGCGTTGAAGAGCACGACTACGAGCAGTACTTC.

The chain is built from TRBV4-1 and TRBJ2-4, with 7 positions matching TRBD1. The V segment lost 4 bases and the J segment 0 bases; nucleotides outside the gene matches: 9. This CDR3 has 17 residues. The V gene's germline CDR1 is MGHRA and CDR2 YSYEKL. The CDR3 is CASSRDSHVLAKNIQYF. The CDR3 nucleotides are TGCGCCAGCAGCCGGGACAGCCATGTACTAGCCAAAAACATTCAGTACTTC.

Concerning this clone: One junction end does not reproduce the germline sequence, and a read error may be involved. The rearrangement joins TRBV29-1 to TRBJ1-1; D possibly corresponds to TRBD1 (5 bases). The V gene's germline CDR1 is SQVTM and CDR2 ANQGSEA. The CDR3 has 11 residues. In DNA, the CDR3 is TGCAGCGTTGTCCAGGGCCCTGAGGCTTTCTTT. Translated, it gives CSVVQGPEAFF.